This T cell receptor beta chain was observed in a study of CD8 T cells in ankylosing spondylitis. Study-level findings and limits: It appeared that ankylosing spondylitis blood was characterized by a TCR beta motif of several highly homologous variants.

Via MiXCR, TCRdb re-called the 5' RACE reads, giving one row per CDR3 protein. The data hold about 540,000 distinct CDR3 sequences, with approximately 12% observed a single time. V was shortened by 0 bases and J by 6 bases, with 10 bases between the two germline ends. Germline V gene lookup returns CDR1 SGDLS and CDR2 YYNGEE. The CDR3 has 14 residues. To note about this clonotype: Its antigen is unidentified.

The chain employs TRBV9 and TRBJ1-5; unclear D gene. This TCR derives from a male donor with ankylosing spondylitis. The specimen was blood, either unsorted or a sorted T cell fraction (not recorded which). The CDR3 DNA sequence: TGTGCCAGCAGCGTAGGAGTAGGGAGTCAGCCCCAGCATTTT. Protein: CASSVGVGSQPQHF. Looking up the rest from reference TRBV9 and TRBJ1-5 gives the full variable domain: DSGVTQTPKHLITATGQRVTLRCSPRSGDLSVYWYQQSLDQGLQFLIQYYNGEERAKGNILERFSAQQFPDLHSELNLSSLELGDSALYFCASSVGVGSQPQHFGDGTRLSIL.